This entry features one TCR beta chain sequence. The entry originates in a study of T cell responses to AZD1222 COVID-19 vaccine. The data were produced by immunoSEQ multiplex PCR, yet TCRdb's version contains in-frame clones alone and is incomplete. The table has 45,000 or so clones, roughly 91% seen once; the top ten hold about two fifths. The sequence was obtained from an adult who received the AZD1222 COVID-19 vaccine. This sample comprised peripheral blood, obtained 28 days after the second AZD1222 dose.

The CDR3 sequence is CASSQSYEQYF. The CDR3 DNA reads as TGTGCCAGCAGCCAGTCCTACGAGCAGTACTTC. This chain links TRBV3-1 (or the pseudogene TRBV3-2) with TRBJ2-7; D gene unclear. Trimming shortened V by 3 bases and J by 1 base, and 1 base separated the two germline ends. The germline V gene encodes CDR1 LGHDT and CDR2 YNNKEL (reference sequence). The CDR3 spans 11 residues.